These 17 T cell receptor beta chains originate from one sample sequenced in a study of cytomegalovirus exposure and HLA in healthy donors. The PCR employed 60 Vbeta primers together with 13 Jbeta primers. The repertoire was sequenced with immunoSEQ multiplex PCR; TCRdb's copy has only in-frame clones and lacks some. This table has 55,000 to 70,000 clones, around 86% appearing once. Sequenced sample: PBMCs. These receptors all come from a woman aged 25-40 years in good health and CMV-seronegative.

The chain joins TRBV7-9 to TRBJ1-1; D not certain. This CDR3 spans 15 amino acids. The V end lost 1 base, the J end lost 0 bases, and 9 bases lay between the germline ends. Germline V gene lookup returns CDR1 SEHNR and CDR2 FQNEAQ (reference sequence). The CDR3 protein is CASSLGPVMNTEAFF. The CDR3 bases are TGTGCCAGCAGCTTAGGTCCAGTGATGAACACTGAAGCTTTCTTT.

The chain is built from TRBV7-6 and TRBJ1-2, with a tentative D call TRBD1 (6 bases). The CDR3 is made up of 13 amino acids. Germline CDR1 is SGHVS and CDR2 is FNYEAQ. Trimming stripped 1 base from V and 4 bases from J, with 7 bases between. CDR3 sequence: CASSLGTVYGYTF. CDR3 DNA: TGTGCCAGCAGCTTAGGGACAGTCTATGGCTACACCTTC.

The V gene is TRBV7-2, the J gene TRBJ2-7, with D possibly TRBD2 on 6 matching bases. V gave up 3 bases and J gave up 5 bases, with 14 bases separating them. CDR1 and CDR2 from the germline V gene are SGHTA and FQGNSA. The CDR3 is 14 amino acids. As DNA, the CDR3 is TGTGCCAGCAGCTTTCCAGGGACGGGAGACGAGCAGTACTTC. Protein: CASSFPGTGDEQYF.

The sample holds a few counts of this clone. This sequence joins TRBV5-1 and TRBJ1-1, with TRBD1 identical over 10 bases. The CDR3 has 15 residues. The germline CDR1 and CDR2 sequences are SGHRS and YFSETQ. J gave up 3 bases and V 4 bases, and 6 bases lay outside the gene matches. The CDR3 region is CASSIPGTGDTEAFF. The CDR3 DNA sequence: TGCGCCAGCAGCATCCCCGGGACAGGGGACACTGAAGCTTTCTTT.

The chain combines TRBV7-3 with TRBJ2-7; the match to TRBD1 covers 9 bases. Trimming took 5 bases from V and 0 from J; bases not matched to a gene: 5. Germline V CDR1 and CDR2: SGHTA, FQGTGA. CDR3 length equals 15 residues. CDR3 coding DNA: TGTGCCAGCAGCCTGACAGGGGGATCCTCCTACGAGCAGTACTTC. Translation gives CASSLTGGSSYEQYF.

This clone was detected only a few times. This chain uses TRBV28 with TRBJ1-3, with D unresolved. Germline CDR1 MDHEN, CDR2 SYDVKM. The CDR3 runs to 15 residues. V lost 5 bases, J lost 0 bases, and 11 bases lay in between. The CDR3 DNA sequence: TGTGCCAGCAGTGTCCCCCAGTCCTCTGGAAACACCATATATTTT. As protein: CASSVPQSSGNTIYF.

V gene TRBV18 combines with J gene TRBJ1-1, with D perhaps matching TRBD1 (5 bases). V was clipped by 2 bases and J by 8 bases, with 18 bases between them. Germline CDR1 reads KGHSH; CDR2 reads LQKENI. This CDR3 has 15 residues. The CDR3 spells CASSPAAGGIPEAFF. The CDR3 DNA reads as TGTGCCAGCTCACCAGCTGCCGGGGGAATACCGGAAGCTTTCTTT.

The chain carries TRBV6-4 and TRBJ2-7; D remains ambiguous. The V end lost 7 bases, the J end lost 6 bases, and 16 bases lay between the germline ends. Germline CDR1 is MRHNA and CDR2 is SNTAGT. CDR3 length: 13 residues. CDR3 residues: CASTPTRRVEQYF. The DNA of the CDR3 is TGTGCCAGCACTCCCACCAGACGGGTCGAGCAGTACTTC.

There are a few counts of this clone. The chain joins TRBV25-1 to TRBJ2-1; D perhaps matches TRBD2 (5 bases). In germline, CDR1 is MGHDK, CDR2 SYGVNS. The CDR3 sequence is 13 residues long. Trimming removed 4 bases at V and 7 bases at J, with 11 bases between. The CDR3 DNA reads TGTGCCAGCAGTGGAAGTAGGGAGAATGAGCAGTTCTTC. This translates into CASSGSRENEQFF.

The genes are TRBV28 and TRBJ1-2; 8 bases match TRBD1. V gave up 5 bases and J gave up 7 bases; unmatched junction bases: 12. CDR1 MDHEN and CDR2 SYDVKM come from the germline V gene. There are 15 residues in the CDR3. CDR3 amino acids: CASSLPLTGAGGYTF. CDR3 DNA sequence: TGTGCCAGCAGTCTCCCCCTGACAGGGGCTGGTGGCTACACCTTC.

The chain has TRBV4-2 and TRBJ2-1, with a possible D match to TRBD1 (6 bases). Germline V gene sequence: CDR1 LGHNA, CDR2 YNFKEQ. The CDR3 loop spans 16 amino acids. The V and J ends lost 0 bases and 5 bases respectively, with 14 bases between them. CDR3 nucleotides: TGTGCCAGCAGCCAAGATGGAGAACAGGGTCACAATGAGCAGTTCTTC. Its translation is CASSQDGEQGHNEQFF.

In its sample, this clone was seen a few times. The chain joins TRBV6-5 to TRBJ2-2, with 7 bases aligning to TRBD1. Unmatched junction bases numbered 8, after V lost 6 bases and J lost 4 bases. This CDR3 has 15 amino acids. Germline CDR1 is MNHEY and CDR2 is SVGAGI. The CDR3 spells CASSHKGDSTGELFF. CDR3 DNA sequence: TGTGCCAGCAGCCACAAAGGGGACAGCACCGGGGAGCTGTTTTTT.

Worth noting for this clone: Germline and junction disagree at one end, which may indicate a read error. The CDR3 region is CASSLNSNNEQFF. CDR3 DNA: TGTGCCAGCAGTTTAAACTCCAACAATGAGCAGTTCTTC. The V gene is TRBV28, the J gene TRBJ2-1, with unresolved D. CDR1 and CDR2 (germline): MDHEN, SYDVKM. This CDR3 has 13 amino acids.

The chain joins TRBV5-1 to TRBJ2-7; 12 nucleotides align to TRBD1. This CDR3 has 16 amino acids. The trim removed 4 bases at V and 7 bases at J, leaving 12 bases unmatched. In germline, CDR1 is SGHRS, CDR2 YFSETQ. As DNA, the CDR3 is TGCGCCAGCAGCCACCCTGTGGGACAGGGGGCGCTTGAGCAGTACTTC. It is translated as CASSHPVGQGALEQYF.

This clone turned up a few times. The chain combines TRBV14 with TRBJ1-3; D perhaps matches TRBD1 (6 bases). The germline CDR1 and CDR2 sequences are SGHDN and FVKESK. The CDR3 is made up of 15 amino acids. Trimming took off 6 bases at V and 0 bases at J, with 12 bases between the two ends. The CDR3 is CASRDSWSSGNTIYF. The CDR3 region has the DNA TGTGCCAGCAGGGACAGTTGGAGCTCTGGAAACACCATATATTTT.

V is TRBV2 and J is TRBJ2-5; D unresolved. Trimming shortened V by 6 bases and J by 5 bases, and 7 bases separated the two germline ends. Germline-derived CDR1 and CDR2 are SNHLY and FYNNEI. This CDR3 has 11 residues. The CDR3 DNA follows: TGTGCCAGCAGCCCCCGGGAGACCCAGTACTTC. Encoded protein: CASSPRETQYF.

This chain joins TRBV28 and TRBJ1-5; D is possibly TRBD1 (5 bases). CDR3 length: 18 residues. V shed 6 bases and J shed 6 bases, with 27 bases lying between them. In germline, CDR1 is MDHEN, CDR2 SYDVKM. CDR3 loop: CASSGEWAGYSASQPQHF. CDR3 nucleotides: TGTGCCAGCAGCGGAGAGTGGGCAGGGTACAGCGCGAGTCAGCCCCAGCATTTT.